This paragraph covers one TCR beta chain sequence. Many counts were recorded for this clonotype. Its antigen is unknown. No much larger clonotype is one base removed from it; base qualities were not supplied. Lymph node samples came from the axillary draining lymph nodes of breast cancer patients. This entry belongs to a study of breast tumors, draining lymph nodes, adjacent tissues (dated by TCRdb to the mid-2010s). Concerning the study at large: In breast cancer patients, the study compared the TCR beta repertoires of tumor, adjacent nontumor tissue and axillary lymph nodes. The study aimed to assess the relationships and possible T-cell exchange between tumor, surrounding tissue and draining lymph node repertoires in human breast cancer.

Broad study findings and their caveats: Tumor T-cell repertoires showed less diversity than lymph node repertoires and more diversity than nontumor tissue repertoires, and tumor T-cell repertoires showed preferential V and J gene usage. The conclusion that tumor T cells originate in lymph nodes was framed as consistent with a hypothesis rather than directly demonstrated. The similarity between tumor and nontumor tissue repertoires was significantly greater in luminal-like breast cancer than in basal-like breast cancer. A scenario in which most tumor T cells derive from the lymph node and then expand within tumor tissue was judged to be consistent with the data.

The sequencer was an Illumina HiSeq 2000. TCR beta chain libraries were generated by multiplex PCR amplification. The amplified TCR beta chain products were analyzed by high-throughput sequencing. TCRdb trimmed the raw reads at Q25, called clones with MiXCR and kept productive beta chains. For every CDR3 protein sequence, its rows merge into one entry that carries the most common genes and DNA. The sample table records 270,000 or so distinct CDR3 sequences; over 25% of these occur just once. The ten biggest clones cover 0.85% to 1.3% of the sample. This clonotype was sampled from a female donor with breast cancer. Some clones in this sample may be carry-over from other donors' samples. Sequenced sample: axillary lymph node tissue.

The nucleotide sequence reads TGTGCCAGCAGTCCCGGACGGGGCTCCTACAATGAGCAGTTCTTC. Translated, this is CASSPGRGSYNEQFF. The chain was built from TRBV12-3 or TRBV12-4 and TRBJ2-1, with TRBD2 perhaps the D gene, on 5 matching bases. Including cysteine and phenylalanine, the CDR3 has 15 amino acids. Only the CDR3 part of the read is kept: 45 bases, read in frame from the first base. The trim is 5 bases for V and 0 bases for J, with a gap of 11 bases between the germline ends.